This entry describes one TCR beta chain. This record belongs to a study of blood T cell repertoires in COVID-19. Study overall: Samples representing acute and convalescent COVID-19 were sourced from the United States, Italy and Spain. T cells, B-cell-depleted T cells, or PBMCs supplied cDNA or gDNA.

Under the authors' procedure: Amplification of reference gene primers was used by the study to estimate nucleated cell counts. Using immunoSEQ multiplex PCR, the repertoire was profiled, and TCRdb retains in-frame clones only, with some absent. The V and J calls and the clone size are those of that table, but D and trimming were determined from the DNA. The repertoire includes about 59,000 clones, 80% of them detected once, and more than 5.5% sits in the top ten. The V gene's germline CDR1 is SGHTA and CDR2 FQGTGA. V lost 1 base to trimming and J lost 2 bases, with 9 bases between them. The CDR3 totals 15 residues.

This sequence joins TRBV7-3 and TRBJ2-1; TRBD1 might be the D (5 bases). Specimen: peripheral blood. The source of this sequence is a man in his sixties with acute or convalescent COVID-19. CDR3 sequence reads: CASSLNPGPYNEQFF. The DNA of the CDR3 is TGTGCCAGCAGCTTAAATCCAGGGCCCTACAATGAGCAGTTCTTC.